Following are 5 T cell receptor beta chains from one sample sequenced in a study of shared clonotypes between healthy human individuals. Some clones are missing from TCRdb's copy, which holds only in-frame ones; the method was immunoSEQ multiplex PCR. Here the sample spans about 580,000 clones, 98% being singletons. CD45RO-negative CD8 cells positively selected for CCR7 made up the naive population, which excluded terminally differentiated effector memory CD45RA+ cells. The specimen sequenced was naive CD8+ T cells sorted from blood. The source of these receptors is a man aged 25-45 years in good health.

The rearrangement uses TRBV4-3 and TRBJ2-7, with unresolved D. Germline CDR1 and CDR2: LGHNA and YSLEER. CDR3 length: 15 amino acids. V was cut by 3 bases and J by 2 bases, with 14 bases left in between. CDR3 in DNA: TGCGCCAGCAGCCAGTCCGATGGGCTGGCCTACGAGCAGTACTTC. Translation gives CASSQSDGLAYEQYF.

This sequence joins TRBV10-1 and TRBJ2-7; possible D gene TRBD2, 6 bases. Trimming left V 4 bases short and J 5 bases short, with 15 bases between. CDR1 is WNHNN, CDR2 SYGVQD, per germline (reference sequence). The CDR3 runs to 14 residues. The CDR3 sequence is CASSGNGRSDEQYF. In nucleotides, the CDR3 is TGCGCCAGCAGTGGGAACGGGAGATCCGACGAGCAGTACTTC.

To note about this clone: Different DNA sequences within this sample yield the same CDR3. V and J are TRBV5-1 and TRBJ2-5; 15 positions agree with TRBD2. The CDR3 has 15 residues. The J segment lost 5 bases and the V segment lost 2 bases, leaving 1 base of the junction unmatched. Germline V lookup: CDR1 SGHRS, CDR2 YFSETQ. The CDR3 protein is CASSLGLAGGETQYF. DNA of the CDR3: TGCGCCAGCAGCTTAGGACTAGCGGGAGGGGAGACCCAGTACTTC. Based on the CDR3 plus reference TRBV5-1 and TRBJ2-5, the full variable domain is KAGVTQTPRYLIKTRGQQVTLSCSPISGHRSVSWYQQTPGQGLQFLFEYFSETQRNKGNFPGRFSGRQFSNSRSEMNVSTLELGDSALYLCASSLGLAGGETQYFGPGTRLLVL.

This chain joins TRBV27 and TRBJ2-2; 11 bases are shared with TRBD1. In germline, CDR1 is MNHEY, CDR2 SMNVEV (reference sequence). J was trimmed by 6 bases and V by 5 bases; bases with no gene match: 14. This CDR3 is built from 18 residues. CDR3 in amino acids: CASSLYSSGTGGAGELFF. The DNA of the CDR3 is TGTGCCAGCAGTCTATACTCCTCCGGGACAGGGGGGGCCGGGGAGCTGTTTTTT.

The chain uses TRBV7-9 and TRBJ1-4; no firm D call. The germline V and J ends were trimmed by 7 bases and 2 bases, with 11 bases remaining between them. This CDR3 is 14 amino acids long. Germline CDR1 reads SEHNR; CDR2 reads FQNEAQ (reference sequence). The CDR3 nucleotides read TGTGCCAGCAACCCTTTCGACACTAATGAAAAACTGTTTTTT. As protein: CASNPFDTNEKLFF.